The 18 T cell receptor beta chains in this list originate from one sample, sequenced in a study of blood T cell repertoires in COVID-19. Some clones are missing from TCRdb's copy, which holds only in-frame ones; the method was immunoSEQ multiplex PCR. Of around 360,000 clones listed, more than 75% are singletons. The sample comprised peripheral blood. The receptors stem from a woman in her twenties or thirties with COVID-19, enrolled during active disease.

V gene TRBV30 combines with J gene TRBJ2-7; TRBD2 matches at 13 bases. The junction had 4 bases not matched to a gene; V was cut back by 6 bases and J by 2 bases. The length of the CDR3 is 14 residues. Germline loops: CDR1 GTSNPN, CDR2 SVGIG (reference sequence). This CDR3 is CACRTSGSAYEQYF. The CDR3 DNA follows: TGTGCCTGTAGGACTAGCGGGAGCGCCTACGAGCAGTACTTC.

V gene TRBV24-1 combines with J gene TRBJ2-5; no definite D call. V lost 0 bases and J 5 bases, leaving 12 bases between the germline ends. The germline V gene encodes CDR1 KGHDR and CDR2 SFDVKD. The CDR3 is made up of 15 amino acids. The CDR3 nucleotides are TGTGCCACCAGTGATTTGCTGGGTGGCGGTGAGACCCAGTACTTC. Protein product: CATSDLLGGGETQYF.

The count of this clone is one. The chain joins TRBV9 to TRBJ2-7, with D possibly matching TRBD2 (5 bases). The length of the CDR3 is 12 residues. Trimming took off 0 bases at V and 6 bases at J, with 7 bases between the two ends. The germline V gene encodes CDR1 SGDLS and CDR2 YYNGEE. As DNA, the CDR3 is TGTGCCAGCAGCGTAGCGAGCGGCGAGCAGTACTTC. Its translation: CASSVASGEQYF.

The CDR3 DNA reads as TGTGCCAGTAGTATAGGGACAGGGTTCAACGCGGGGCAGTTCTTC. Translating it yields CASSIGTGFNAGQFF. The V and J genes are TRBV19 and TRBJ2-1; TRBD1 agrees at 8 bases. The ends lost 1 base at V and 12 bases at J; junction bases unmatched: 11. The CDR3 sequence is 15 residues long. Germline V gene lookup returns CDR1 LNHDA and CDR2 SQIVND (reference sequence).

CDR3 nucleotide sequence: TGTGCCAGCACCCGTCCGGACAGGCCCCAAAGAGCTTTCTTT. Translation gives CASTRPDRPQRAFF. This sequence joins TRBV28 and TRBJ1-1; 7 positions match TRBD1. The germline gives CDR1 MDHEN, CDR2 SYDVKM. V dropped 7 bases and J dropped 10; count of bases not matched to a gene: 15. This CDR3 has 14 amino acids.

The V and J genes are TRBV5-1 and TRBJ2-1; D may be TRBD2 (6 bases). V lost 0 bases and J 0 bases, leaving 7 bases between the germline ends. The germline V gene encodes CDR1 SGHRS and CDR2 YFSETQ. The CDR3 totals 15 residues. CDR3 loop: CASSLGEDSYNEQFF. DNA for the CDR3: TGCGCCAGCAGCTTGGGGGAGGACTCCTACAATGAGCAGTTCTTC.

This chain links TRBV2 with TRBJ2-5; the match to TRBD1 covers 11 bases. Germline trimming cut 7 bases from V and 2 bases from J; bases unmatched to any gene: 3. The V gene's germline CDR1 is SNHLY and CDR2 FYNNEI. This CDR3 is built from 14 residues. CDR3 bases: TGTGCCAGCACCCGGGACAGGGGGCAAGAGACCCAGTACTTC. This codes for CASTRDRGQETQYF.

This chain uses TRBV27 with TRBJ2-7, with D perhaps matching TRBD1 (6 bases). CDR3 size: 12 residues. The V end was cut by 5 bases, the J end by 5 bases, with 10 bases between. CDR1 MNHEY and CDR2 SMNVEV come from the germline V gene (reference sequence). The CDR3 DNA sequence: TGTGCCAGCAGTGTACAGGGCCACGAGCAGTACTTC. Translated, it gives CASSVQGHEQYF.

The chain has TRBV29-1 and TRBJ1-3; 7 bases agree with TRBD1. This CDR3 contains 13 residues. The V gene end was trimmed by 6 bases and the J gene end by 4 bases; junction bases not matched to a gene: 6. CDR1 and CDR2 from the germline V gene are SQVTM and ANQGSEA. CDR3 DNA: TGCAGCGTCCGACAGGGAAGCGGAAACACCATATATTTT. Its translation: CSVRQGSGNTIYF.

CDR3 region: CASSLGVLRGQIFF. The CDR3 DNA reads TGCGCCAGCAGCTTGGGCGTTCTCCGGGGACAGATTTTTTTT. This sequence joins TRBV5-1 and TRBJ1-4; TRBD1 aligns across 7 bases. This CDR3 has 14 residues. The V and J ends lost 0 bases and 17 bases, in that order; junction bases with no gene match: 13. The germline gives CDR1 SGHRS, CDR2 YFSETQ. The complete variable domain, with remaining parts taken from reference TRBV5-1 and TRBJ1-4, reads KAGVTQTPRYLIKTRGQQVTLSCSPISGHRSVSWYQQTPGQGLQFLFEYFSETQRNKGNFPGRFSGRQFSNSRSEMNVSTLELGDSALYLCASSLGVLRGQIFFGSGTQLSVL.

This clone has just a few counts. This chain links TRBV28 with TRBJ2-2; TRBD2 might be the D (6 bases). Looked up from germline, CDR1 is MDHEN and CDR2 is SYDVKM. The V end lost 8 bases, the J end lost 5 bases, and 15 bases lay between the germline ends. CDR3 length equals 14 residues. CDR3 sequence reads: CASSRDFETGELFF. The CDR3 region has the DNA TGTGCCAGCTCCCGGGACTTTGAGACCGGGGAGCTGTTTTTT.

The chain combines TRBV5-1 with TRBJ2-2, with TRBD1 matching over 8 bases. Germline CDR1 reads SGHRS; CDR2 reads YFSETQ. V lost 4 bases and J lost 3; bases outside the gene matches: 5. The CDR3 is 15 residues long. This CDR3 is CASSRQGADTGELFF. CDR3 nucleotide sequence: TGCGCCAGCAGCAGGCAGGGGGCGGACACCGGGGAGCTGTTTTTT.

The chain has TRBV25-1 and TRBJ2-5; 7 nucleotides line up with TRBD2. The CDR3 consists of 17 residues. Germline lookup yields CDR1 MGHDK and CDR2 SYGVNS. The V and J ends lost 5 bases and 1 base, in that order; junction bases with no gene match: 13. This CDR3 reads CASSNPSGITGQETQYF. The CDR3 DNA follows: TGTGCCAGCAGTAACCCAAGCGGGATCACAGGCCAAGAGACCCAGTACTTC.

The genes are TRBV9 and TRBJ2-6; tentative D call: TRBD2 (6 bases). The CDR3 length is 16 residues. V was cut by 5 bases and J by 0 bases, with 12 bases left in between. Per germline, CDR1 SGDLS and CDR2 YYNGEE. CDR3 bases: TGTGCCAGCAGTTCGGAGGGGCCCTCTGGGGCCAACGTCCTGACTTTC. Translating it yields CASSSEGPSGANVLTF.

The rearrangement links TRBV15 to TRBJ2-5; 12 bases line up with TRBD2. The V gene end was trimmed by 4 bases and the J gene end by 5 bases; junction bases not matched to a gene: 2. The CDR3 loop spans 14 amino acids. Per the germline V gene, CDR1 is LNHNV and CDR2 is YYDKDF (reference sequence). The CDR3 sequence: CATSNLAGGETQYF. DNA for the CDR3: TGTGCCACCAGCAACCTAGCGGGGGGGGAGACCCAGTACTTC. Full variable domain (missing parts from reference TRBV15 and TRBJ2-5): DAMVIQNPRYQVTQFGKPVTLSCSQTLNHNVMYWYQQKSSQAPKLLFHYYDKDFNNEADTPDNFQSRRPNTSFCFLDIRSPGLGDTAMYLCATSNLAGGETQYFGPGTRLLVL.

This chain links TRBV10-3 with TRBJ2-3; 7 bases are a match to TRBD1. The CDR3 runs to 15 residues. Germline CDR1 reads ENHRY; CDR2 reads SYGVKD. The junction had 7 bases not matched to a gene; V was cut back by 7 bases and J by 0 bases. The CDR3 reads CAITFGQASTDTQYF. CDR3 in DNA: TGTGCCATCACCTTCGGACAGGCTAGCACAGATACGCAGTATTTT.

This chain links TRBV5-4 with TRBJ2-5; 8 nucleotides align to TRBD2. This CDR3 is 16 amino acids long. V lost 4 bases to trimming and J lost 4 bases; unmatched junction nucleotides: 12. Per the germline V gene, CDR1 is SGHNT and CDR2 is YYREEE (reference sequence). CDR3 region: CASSQPRGLDGETQYF. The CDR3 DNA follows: TGTGCCAGCAGCCAACCACGGGGACTAGATGGAGAGACCCAGTACTTC.

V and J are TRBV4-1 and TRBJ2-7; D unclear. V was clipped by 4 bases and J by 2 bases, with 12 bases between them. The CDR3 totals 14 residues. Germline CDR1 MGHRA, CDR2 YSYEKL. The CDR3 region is CASSRSVRTYEQYF. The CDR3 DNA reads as TGCGCCAGCAGCCGTTCGGTCCGAACCTACGAGCAGTACTTC.